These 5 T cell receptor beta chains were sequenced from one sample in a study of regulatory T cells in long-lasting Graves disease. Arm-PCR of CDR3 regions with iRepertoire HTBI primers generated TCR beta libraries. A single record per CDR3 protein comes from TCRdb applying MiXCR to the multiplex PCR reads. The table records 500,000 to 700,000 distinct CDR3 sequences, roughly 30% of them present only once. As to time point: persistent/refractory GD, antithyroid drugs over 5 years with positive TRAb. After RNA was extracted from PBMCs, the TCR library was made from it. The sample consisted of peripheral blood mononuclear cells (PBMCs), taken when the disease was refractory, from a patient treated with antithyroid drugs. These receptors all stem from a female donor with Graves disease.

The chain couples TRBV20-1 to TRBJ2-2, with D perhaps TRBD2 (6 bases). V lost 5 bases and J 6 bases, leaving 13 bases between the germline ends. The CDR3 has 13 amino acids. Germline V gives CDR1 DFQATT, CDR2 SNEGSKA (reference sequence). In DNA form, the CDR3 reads TGCAGTGCTCTGGGTCTAGCGCCCGGGGAGCTGTTTTTT. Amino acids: CSALGLAPGELFF.

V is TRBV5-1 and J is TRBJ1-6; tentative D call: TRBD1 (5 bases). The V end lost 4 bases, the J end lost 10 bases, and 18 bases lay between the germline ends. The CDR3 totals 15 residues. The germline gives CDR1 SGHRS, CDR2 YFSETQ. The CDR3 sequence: CASSPLGGERSPLHF. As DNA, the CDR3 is TGCGCCAGCAGCCCGCTGGGGGGGGAACGCTCACCCCTCCACTTT. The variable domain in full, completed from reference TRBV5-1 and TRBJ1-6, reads KAGVTQTPRYLIKTRGQQVTLSCSPISGHRSVSWYQQTPGQGLQFLFEYFSETQRNKGNFPGRFSGRQFSNSRSEMNVSTLELGDSALYLCASSPLGGERSPLHFGNGTRLTVT.

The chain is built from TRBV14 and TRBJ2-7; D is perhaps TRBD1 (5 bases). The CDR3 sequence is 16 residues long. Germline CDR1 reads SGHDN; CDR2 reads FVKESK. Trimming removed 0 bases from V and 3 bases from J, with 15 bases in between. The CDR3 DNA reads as TGTGCCAGCAGCCAAGATTATGGGGCTTTACGCTACGAGCAGTACTTC. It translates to CASSQDYGALRYEQYF.

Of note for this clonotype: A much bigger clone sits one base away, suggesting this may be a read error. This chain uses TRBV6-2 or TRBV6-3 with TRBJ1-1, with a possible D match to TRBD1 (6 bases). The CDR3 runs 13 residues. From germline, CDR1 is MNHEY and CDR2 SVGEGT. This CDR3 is CASRRGEGTEALF. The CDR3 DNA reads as TGTGCCAGCCGAAGGGGGGAGGGGACTGAAGCTCTCTTT.

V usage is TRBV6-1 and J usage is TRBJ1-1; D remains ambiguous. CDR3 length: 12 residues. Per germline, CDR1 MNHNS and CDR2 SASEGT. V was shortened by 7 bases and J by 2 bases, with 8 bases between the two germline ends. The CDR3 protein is CASMSVNTEAFF. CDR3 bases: TGTGCCAGCATGAGTGTAAACACTGAAGCTTTCTTT.